This T cell receptor (beta chain) derives from a study of CD8+CD57+ T cells in acquired aplastic anemia. Study-level background: Mean DNA quantity obtained from sorted CD4+ and CD8+ cells was 2.5 to 4 ug. Healthy donor CD4+ cell samples had a mean of around 10 million reads.

Study-wide points: Roughly 31 was the count of CD8+ CDR3 sequences that patients shared with controls.

Per germline, CDR1 LNHDA and CDR2 SQIVND (reference sequence). This CDR3 has 9 residues. Trimming cost V 5 bases and J 15 bases, with 8 bases left between them. Profiling of TCR beta VDJ combinations and CDR3 sequences used genomic DNA as template. MiXCR, run by TCRdb on the reads, gives a single entry per CDR3 protein. The repertoire holds fewer than 200,000 distinct CDR3 sequences, with around 60% as singletons. With regard to this clonotype: Antigen specificity is unknown.

V and J are TRBV19 and TRBJ2-1; no reliable D call. The sequence was collected from a human donor in good health. Sequences were obtained from sorted CD4+, CD8+, or CD8+CD57+ T cells (not recorded which) from PBMCs. CDR3 in amino acids: CASSHTPFF. As DNA, the CDR3 is TGTGCCAGTAGTCATACCCCGTTCTTC. The variable domain in full, completed from reference TRBV19 and TRBJ2-1, reads DGGITQSPKYLFRKEGQNVTLSCEQNLNHDAMYWYRQDPGQGLRLIYYSQIVNDFQKGDIAEGYSVSREKKESFPLTVTSAQKNPTAFYLCASSHTPFFGPGTRLTVL.